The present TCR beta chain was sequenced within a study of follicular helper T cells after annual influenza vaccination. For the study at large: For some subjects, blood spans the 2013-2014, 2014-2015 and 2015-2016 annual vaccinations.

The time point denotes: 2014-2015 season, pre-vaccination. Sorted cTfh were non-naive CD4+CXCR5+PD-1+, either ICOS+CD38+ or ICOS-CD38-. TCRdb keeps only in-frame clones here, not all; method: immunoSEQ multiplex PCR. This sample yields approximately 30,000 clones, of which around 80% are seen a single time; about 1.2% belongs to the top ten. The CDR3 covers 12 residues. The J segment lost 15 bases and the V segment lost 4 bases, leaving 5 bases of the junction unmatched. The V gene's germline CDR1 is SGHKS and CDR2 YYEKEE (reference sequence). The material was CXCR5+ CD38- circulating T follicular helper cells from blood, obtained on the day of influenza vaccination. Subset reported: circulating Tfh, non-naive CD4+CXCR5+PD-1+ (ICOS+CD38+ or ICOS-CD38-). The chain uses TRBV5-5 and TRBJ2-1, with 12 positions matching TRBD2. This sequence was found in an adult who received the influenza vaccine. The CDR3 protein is CASSTSGGLLFF. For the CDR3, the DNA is TGTGCCAGCAGCACTAGCGGGGGGTTGCTGTTCTTC.